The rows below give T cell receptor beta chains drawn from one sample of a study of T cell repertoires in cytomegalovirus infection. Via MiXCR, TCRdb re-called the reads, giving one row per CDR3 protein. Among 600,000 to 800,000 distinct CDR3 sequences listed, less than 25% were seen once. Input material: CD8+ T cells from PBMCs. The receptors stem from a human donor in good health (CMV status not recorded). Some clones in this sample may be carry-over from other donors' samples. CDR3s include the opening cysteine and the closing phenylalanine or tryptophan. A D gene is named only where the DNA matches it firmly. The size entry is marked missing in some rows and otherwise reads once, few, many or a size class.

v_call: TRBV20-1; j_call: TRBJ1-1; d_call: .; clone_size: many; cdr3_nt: TGCAGTGCTAGAGCCCCAAACAGGGAATATGCTGAAGCTTTCTTT; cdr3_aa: CSARAPNREYAEAFF
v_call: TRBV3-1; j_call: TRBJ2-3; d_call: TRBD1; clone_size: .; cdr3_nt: TGTGGCAGCAGCCCAGGGGGCGAGCCTCTTACGGATACGCAGTATTTT; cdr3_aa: CGSSPGGEPLTDTQYF
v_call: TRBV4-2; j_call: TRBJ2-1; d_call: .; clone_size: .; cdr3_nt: TGTGCCAGCAGCCAAGATATCGGGCTTTTGAATGAGCAGTTCTTC; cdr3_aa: CASSQDIGLLNEQFF
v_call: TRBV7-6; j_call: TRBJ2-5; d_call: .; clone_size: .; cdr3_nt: TGTGCCAGCAGCTTAGAGGGCCACCTCCCAGAGACCCAGTACTTC; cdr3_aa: CASSLEGHLPETQYF
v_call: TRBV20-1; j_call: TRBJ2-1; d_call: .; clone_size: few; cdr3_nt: TGCAGTGCTAGAGATGGGGACCGCGGCCGGGAGCAGTTCTTC; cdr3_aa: CSARDGDRGREQFF
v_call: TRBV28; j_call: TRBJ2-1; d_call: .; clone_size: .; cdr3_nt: TGTGCCAGCAGTTTAATCAGGGGGGACAATGAGCAGTTCTTC; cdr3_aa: CASSLIRGDNEQFF
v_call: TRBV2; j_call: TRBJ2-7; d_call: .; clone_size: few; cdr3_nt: TGTGCCAGCAGTGAGTGGACATCGGGGGACGAGCAGTACTTC; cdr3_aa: CASSEWTSGDEQYF
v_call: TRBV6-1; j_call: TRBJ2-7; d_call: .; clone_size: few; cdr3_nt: TGTGCCAGCAGCCGACAGGCGGAGAACTACGAGCAGTACTTC; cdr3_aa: CASSRQAENYEQYF
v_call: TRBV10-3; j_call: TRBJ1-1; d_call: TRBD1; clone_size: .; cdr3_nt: TGTGCCATCAGTGACCCGGACAGGGGGCTCGAGGCTGAAGCTTTCTTT; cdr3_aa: CAISDPDRGLEAEAFF
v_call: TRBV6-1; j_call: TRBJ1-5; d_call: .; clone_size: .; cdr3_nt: TGTGTCAGCAGAAAGGAACCCCCTAGGGATCAGCCCCAGCATTTT; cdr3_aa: CVSRKEPPRDQPQHF
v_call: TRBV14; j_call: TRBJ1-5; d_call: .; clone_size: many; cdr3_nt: TGTGCCAGCAGCCAAGGATTTGGGCCCCAGCATTTT; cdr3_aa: CASSQGFGPQHF
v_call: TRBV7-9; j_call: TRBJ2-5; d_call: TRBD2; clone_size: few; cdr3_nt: TGTGCCAGCAGCTTAGGGCCTAGCGGGGGCCAAGAGACCCAGTACTTC; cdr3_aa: CASSLGPSGGQETQYF
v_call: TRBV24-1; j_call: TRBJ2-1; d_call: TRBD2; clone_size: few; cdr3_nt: TGTGCCACCCAGGGTGGCGGGGGGTACAATGAGCAGTTCTTC; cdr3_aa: CATQGGGGYNEQFF
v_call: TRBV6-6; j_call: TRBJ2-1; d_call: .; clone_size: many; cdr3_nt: TGTGCCAGCAGTTACTCTGGCGGCGAGGGGCTGGGCTTCTACAATGAGCAGTTCTTC; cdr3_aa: CASSYSGGEGLGFYNEQFF
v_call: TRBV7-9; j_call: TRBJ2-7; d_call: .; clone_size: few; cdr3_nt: TGTGCCAGCAGCTCCGGACTAAAGCAGTACTTC; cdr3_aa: CASSSGLKQYF
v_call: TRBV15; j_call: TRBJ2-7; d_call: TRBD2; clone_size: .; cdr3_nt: TGTGCCACCAGCGGATCCGGGACTAGGAATTCCTACGAGCAGTACTTC; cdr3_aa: CATSGSGTRNSYEQYF
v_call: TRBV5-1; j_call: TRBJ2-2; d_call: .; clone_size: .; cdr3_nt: TGCGCCAGCAGCAATTCCCCCGGGGAGCTGTTTTTT; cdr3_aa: CASSNSPGELFF
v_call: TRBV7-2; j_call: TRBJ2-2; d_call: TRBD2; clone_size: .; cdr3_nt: TGTGCCAGCAGCCTAGCGGGGGCCCGAGCCGGGGAGCTGTTTTTT; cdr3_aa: CASSLAGARAGELFF
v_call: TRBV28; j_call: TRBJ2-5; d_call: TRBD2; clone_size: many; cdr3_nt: TGTGCCAGCAGTCCCGGACTAGCGGGGGAAGAGACCCAGTACTTC; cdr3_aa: CASSPGLAGEETQYF
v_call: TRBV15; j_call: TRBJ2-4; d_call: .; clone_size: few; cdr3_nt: TGTGCCACCAGCAGACGAGGTGGAGAAAACATTCAGTACTTC; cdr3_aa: CATSRRGGENIQYF
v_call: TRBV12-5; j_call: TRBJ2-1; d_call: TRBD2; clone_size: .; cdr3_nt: TGTGCTAGTGGATATGGGCGGGGGGGGGGCTACAATGAGCAGTTCTTC; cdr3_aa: CASGYGRGGGYNEQFF